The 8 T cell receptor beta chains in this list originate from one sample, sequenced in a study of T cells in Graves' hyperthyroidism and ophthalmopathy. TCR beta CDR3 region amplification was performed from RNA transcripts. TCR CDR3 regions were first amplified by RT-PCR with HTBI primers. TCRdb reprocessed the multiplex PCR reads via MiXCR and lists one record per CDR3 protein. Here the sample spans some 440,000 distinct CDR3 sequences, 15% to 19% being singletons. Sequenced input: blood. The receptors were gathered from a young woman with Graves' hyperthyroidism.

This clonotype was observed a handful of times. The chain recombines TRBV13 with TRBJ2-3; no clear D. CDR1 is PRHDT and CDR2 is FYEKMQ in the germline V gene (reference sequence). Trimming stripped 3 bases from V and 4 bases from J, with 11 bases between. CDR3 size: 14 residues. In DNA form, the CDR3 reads TGTGCCAGCAGCTTTTTCCACTTGGCAGATACGCAGTATTTT. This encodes CASSFFHLADTQYF.

The CDR3 protein is CASSPGPQLQETQYF. The CDR3 bases are TGCGCCAGCAGCCCCGGTCCGCAACTGCAAGAGACCCAGTACTTC. The V call is TRBV5-1, the J call TRBJ2-5; D unresolved. CDR3 size: 15 residues. The V gene lost 4 bases and the J gene lost 2 bases, with 15 bases spanning the gap. The germline CDR1 and CDR2 sequences are SGHRS and YFSETQ.

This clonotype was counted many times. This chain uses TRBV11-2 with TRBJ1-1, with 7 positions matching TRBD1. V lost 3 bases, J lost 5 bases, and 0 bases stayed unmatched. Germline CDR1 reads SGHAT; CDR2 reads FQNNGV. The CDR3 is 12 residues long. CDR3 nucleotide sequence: TGTGCCAGCAGCTTGACAGGGACTGAAGCTTTCTTT. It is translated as CASSLTGTEAFF. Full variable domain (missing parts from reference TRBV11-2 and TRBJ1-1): EAGVAQSPRYKIIEKRQSVAFWCNPISGHATLYWYQQILGQGPKLLIQFQNNGVVDDSQLPKDRFSAERLKGVDSTLKIQPAKLEDSAVYLCASSLTGTEAFFGQGTRLTVV.

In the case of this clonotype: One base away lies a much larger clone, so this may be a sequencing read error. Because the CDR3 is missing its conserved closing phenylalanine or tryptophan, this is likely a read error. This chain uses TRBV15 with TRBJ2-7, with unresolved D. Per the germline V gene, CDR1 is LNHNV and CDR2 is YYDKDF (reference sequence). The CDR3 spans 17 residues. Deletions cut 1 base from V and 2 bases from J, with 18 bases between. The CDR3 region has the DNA TGTGCCACCAGCAGAGGCCGACGGCTTTTCGAGCCCTACGAGCAGTACCTC. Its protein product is CATSRGRRLFEPYEQYL.

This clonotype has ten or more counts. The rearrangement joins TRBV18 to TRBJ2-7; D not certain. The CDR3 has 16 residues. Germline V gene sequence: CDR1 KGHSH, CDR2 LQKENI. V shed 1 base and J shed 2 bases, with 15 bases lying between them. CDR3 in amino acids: CASSPQMSESAYEQYF. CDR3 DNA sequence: TGTGCCAGCTCACCACAGATGTCGGAGAGCGCCTACGAGCAGTACTTC.

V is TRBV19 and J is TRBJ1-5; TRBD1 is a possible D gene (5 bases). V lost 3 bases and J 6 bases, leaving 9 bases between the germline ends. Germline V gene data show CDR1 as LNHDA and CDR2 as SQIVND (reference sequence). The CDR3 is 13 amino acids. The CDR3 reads CASSMGTSQPQHF. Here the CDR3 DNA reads TGTGCCAGTAGTATGGGGACGTCTCAGCCCCAGCATTTT.

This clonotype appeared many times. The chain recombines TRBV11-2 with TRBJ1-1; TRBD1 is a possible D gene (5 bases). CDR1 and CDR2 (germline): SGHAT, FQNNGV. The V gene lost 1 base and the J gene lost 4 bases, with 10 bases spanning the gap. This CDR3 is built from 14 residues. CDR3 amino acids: CASSLAAGATEAFF. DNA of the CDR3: TGTGCCAGCAGCTTAGCAGCCGGGGCCACTGAAGCTTTCTTT.

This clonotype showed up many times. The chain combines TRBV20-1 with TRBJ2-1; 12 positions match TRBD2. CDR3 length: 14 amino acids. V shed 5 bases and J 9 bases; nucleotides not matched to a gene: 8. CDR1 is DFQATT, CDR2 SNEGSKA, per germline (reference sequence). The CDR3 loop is CSAPMTSGSLEQFF. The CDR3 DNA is TGCAGTGCTCCTATGACTAGCGGGAGCCTTGAGCAGTTCTTC.